This T cell receptor (beta chain) was recorded in a study of tumor-infiltrating lymphocytes in primary liver carcinoma. The wider study: Primary liver carcinoma, confirmed by histopathology, was surgically resected.

The study extracted blood RNA from unsorted whole blood and also extracted germline DNA. Germline CDR1 and CDR2: ENHRY and SYGVKD. The CDR3 runs 13 residues. TCR beta cDNA was reverse-transcribed from about 500 ng of total RNA. The reaction used a constant-region primer and ProtoScript II reverse transcriptase. Nested multiplex PCR, run for three rounds with slightly modified ARM-PCR, yielded TCR beta libraries. Rounds one and two of PCR, each of 9 to 11 cycles, were primed with TRBV1-TRBV30 forward primers and a C-beta reverse primer. TCRdb reprocessed the multiplex PCR reads via MiXCR and lists one record per CDR3 protein. The table shows approximately 320,000 distinct CDR3 sequences, with approximately 54% occurring only once.

This sequence was found in a woman aged 30 to 39 with primary liver carcinoma and hepatitis B virus infection. Input material: peripheral blood. This chain joins TRBV10-3 and TRBJ2-5; perhaps TRBD1 as D (5 bases). CDR3 DNA sequence: TGTGCTACACAGAACAGGTCTTCGGAGACCCAGTACTTC. It yields the protein CATQNRSSETQYF.